The 27 T cell receptor beta chains in this list originate from one sample, sequenced in a study of human T cells and chemical hapten exposure. The time point is: patch test 3, about 24 weeks after DPC sensitization. The sample's treatment: therapeutic diphenylcyclopropenone sensitization with weekly scalp DPC. TCRdb independently ran MiXCR on the RACE reads; one entry per CDR3 protein. The repertoire holds fewer than 80,000 distinct CDR3 sequences, with more than 9.5% as singletons. Source: whole blood, taken in connection with sensitization to the hapten diphenylcyclopropenone (DPC). These receptors all stem from a young woman with alopecia areata. Some clones in this sample may be carry-over from other donors' samples.

There are a few counts of this clonotype. This rearrangement joins TRBV18 to TRBJ1-5; D possibly corresponds to TRBD1 (5 bases). Trimming took 4 bases from V and 0 from J, leaving 22 bases between them. The germline V gene has CDR1 KGHSH and CDR2 LQKENI. The CDR3 runs 19 residues. DNA of the CDR3: TGTGCCAGCTCACTAACAGCCCCGGGACGGACGGATAGCAATCAGCCCCAGCATTTT. Translated: CASSLTAPGRTDSNQPQHF.

There are a few counts of this clonotype. The chain carries TRBV12-3 or TRBV12-4 and TRBJ2-1; D is uncertain. Trimming stripped 10 bases from V and 1 base from J, with 20 bases between. CDR3 length: 16 residues. The chain's CDR3 is CATQTSSASSYNEQFF. The CDR3 coding sequence is TGTGCCACCCAAACCTCGTCGGCTTCATCCTACAATGAGCAGTTCTTC.

The chain combines TRBV11-2 with TRBJ2-7, with no clear D. Germline loops: CDR1 SGHAT, CDR2 FQNNGV. V lost 2 bases, J lost 6 bases, and 5 bases lay in between. CDR3 length: 11 amino acids. The CDR3 DNA reads as TGTGCCAGCAGCTTAAGTGTCGAGCAGTACTTC. It yields the protein CASSLSVEQYF.

In its sample, this clonotype was seen many times. V usage is TRBV18 and J usage is TRBJ1-5, with D possibly matching TRBD1 (5 bases). Germline assignment: CDR1 KGHSH and CDR2 LQKENI. V lost 4 bases, J lost 2 bases, and 6 bases lay in between. This CDR3 has 13 amino acids. The CDR3 DNA sequence: TGTGCCAGCTCACTACAGGGCAATCAGCCCCAGCATTTT. Amino acid sequence: CASSLQGNQPQHF.

This clonotype was counted many times. The chain employs TRBV6-7 and TRBJ2-2; 8 bases are shared with TRBD1. TRBV6-7 carries the ORF label, with uncertain function. J gave up 7 bases and V 6 bases, and 10 bases lay outside the gene matches. The CDR3 runs to 15 residues. CDR3 bases: TGTGCCAGCAGCAAGACAGGGGATAAGGACGGGGAGCTGTTTTTT. This translates into CASSKTGDKDGELFF.

J is TRBJ1-4 and V is TRBV5-1, with 7 bases that match TRBD1. The J segment lost 4 bases and the V segment lost 5 bases, leaving 2 bases of the junction unmatched. The germline V gene has CDR1 SGHRS and CDR2 YFSETQ. This CDR3 has 13 residues. The DNA for the CDR3 is TGCGCCAGCAGTGACAGGGTTAATGAAAAACTGTTTTTT. It is translated as CASSDRVNEKLFF.

This clonotype occurred many times. This chain uses TRBV6-2 or TRBV6-3 with TRBJ1-5, with unresolved D. Trimming removed 0 bases from V and 0 bases from J, with 12 bases in between. Per the germline V gene, CDR1 is MNHEY and CDR2 is SVGEGT. The CDR3 runs to 17 residues. In DNA, the CDR3 is TGTGCCAGCAGTTACTCGATACAGCCGAATAGCAATCAGCCCCAGCATTTT. Encoded protein: CASSYSIQPNSNQPQHF.

This clonotype was seen more than once but under ten times. V is TRBV18 and J is TRBJ2-6, with 9 bases identical to TRBD1. CDR3 length: 18 residues. Germline V lookup: CDR1 KGHSH, CDR2 LQKENI. V lost 4 bases and J lost 1; bases outside the gene matches: 8. The CDR3: CASSLSGDRVSGANVLTF. The CDR3 DNA reads TGTGCCAGCTCACTCTCCGGGGACAGGGTTTCTGGGGCCAACGTCCTGACTTTC.

This clonotype occurred a few times. V and J are TRBV18 and TRBJ2-2; 10 bases map to TRBD1. The CDR3 sequence is 16 residues long. In germline, CDR1 is KGHSH, CDR2 LQKENI. The V segment lost 0 bases and the J segment 3 bases; nucleotides outside the gene matches: 1. CDR3: CASSPPGTGDTGELFF. Written as DNA, the CDR3 is TGTGCCAGCTCACCACCGGGGACAGGGGACACCGGGGAGCTGTTTTTT.

V is TRBV7-8 and J is TRBJ2-5; 13 bases fit TRBD2. After removal of 5 bases from V and 4 bases from J, the junction contained 4 bases not matched to a gene. The germline CDR1 and CDR2 sequences are SGHVS and FQNEAQ. The CDR3 has 15 amino acids. CDR3 nucleotide sequence: TGTGCCAGCAGCCCAAGGACTAGCGGGGGAGAGACCCAGTACTTC. Its protein product is CASSPRTSGGETQYF.

This clonotype was recorded many times. The chain carries TRBV6-2 or TRBV6-3 and TRBJ2-1, with a weak D call TRBD2 (5 bases). The CDR3 contains 13 residues. V was pared by 5 bases and J by 7 bases, with 12 bases between. CDR1 and CDR2 (germline): MNHEY, SVGEGT. CDR3 DNA sequence: TGTGCCAGCAGTCCCTGGCGGGTTAATGAGCAGTTCTTC. It yields the protein CASSPWRVNEQFF.

On this clonotype itself: It may be a read error: a sequence one base away is much more abundant. The CDR3 coding sequence is TGTGCCACCAGCAGACCAGACACCGAAAAGACCCAGTACTTC. This translates into CATSRPDTEKTQYF. The chain couples TRBV15 to TRBJ2-5, with D unclear. Germline V lookup: CDR1 LNHNV, CDR2 YYDKDF (reference sequence). V was trimmed by 2 bases and J by 6 bases, leaving 13 bases between them. The CDR3 sequence is 14 residues long.

This clonotype was counted only a few times. The rearrangement joins TRBV7-2 to TRBJ1-5; D possibly corresponds to TRBD1 (5 bases). The V gene's germline CDR1 is SGHTA and CDR2 FQGNSA. V was trimmed by 1 base and J by 7 bases, leaving 17 bases between them. The CDR3 loop spans 16 amino acids. The CDR3 protein is CASSLVGQGKRQPQHF. CDR3 nucleotide sequence: TGTGCCAGCAGCTTAGTGGGTCAGGGTAAAAGGCAGCCCCAGCATTTT.

This clonotype showed up many times. The J gene is TRBJ1-2, the V gene TRBV28; D perhaps matches TRBD1 (6 bases). The length of the CDR3 is 14 residues. V dropped 10 bases and J dropped 5 bases, with 20 bases sitting between them. Germline CDR1 reads MDHEN; CDR2 reads SYDVKM. This chain's CDR3 is CATLQSTGQYGYTF. The CDR3 region has the DNA TGTGCCACCCTCCAAAGTACAGGGCAATATGGCTACACCTTC.

This clonotype was counted between two and nine times. The chain joins TRBV4-2 to TRBJ1-4; D is uncertain. CDR3 length: 17 residues. The germline V gene encodes CDR1 LGHNA and CDR2 YNFKEQ. Trimming cost V 1 base and J 0 bases, with 12 bases left between them. CDR3: CASSQVGGSATNEKLFF. The CDR3 bases are TGTGCCAGCAGCCAAGTAGGCGGATCAGCAACTAATGAAAAACTGTTTTTT.

This clonotype has more than one count but fewer than ten. This rearrangement joins TRBV7-8 to TRBJ2-2; 11 bases line up with TRBD1. Germline V CDR1 and CDR2: SGHVS, FQNEAQ. V shed 5 bases, J shed 6 bases, and the junction held 5 bases outside the gene matches. The CDR3 has 15 amino acids. CDR3 region: CASSTLGQGAGELFF. The CDR3 DNA is TGTGCCAGCAGCACGCTGGGACAGGGGGCCGGGGAGCTGTTTTTT. The variable domain in full, with the rest retrieved from reference TRBV7-8 and TRBJ2-2, is GAGVSQSPRYKVAKRGQDVALRCDPISGHVSLFWYQQALGQGPEFLTYFQNEAQLDKSGLPSDRFFAERPEGSVSTLKIQRTQQEDSAVYLCASSTLGQGAGELFFGEGSRLTVL.

This clonotype was picked up a small number of times. The CDR3 protein is CASSIMTGELFF. The DNA for the CDR3 is TGTGCCAGCAGTATTATGACCGGGGAGCTGTTTTTT. V gene TRBV6-2 or TRBV6-3 combines with J gene TRBJ2-2; D remains unclear. Germline CDR1 MNHEY, CDR2 SVGEGT. The CDR3 length is 12 residues. V lost 5 bases, J lost 5 bases, and 6 bases lay in between.

This clonotype has a count of ten or more. The chain joins TRBV6-6 to TRBJ1-5; D gene ambiguous. CDR3 length: 15 residues. Trimming removed 2 bases from V and 3 bases from J, with 11 bases in between. CDR1 and CDR2 (germline): MNHNY, SVGAGI (reference sequence). Written as DNA, the CDR3 is TGTGCCAGCAGTTACCCTAGTCAGGACAATCAGCCCCAGCATTTT. It translates to CASSYPSQDNQPQHF.

This clonotype was seen more than once but under ten times. This chain links TRBV7-2 with TRBJ2-3, with no clear D. Germline values: CDR1 SGHTA, CDR2 FQGNSA. With 5 bases removed from V and 3 bases from J, the gap between germline ends came to 6 bases. The CDR3 runs to 12 residues. This CDR3 reads CASSPYTDTQYF. The CDR3 bases are TGTGCCAGCAGCCCTTATACAGATACGCAGTATTTT.

The chain links TRBV5-1 to TRBJ2-3, with D possibly matching TRBD2 (5 bases). The length of the CDR3 is 14 residues. The germline CDR1 and CDR2 sequences are SGHRS and YFSETQ. Trimming cost V 0 bases and J 1 base, with 6 bases left between them. CDR3 in amino acids: CASSLVSGTDTQYF. CDR3 coding DNA: TGCGCCAGCAGCTTGGTTAGCGGCACAGATACGCAGTATTTT.

In the case of this clonotype: Being one base from a much bigger clone, this may be a read error. The rearrangement joins TRBV29-1 to TRBJ2-5; D remains ambiguous. This CDR3 region has 11 residues. Trimming removed 5 bases at V and 7 bases at J, with 11 bases between. Germline V gene data show CDR1 as SQVTM and CDR2 as ANQGSEA. The CDR3 DNA sequence: TGCAGCGTTCCCCGGGCCCCGACCCAGTACTTC. It translates to CSVPRAPTQYF.

In the case of this clonotype: This may be a read error, as it is one base from a much larger clone. CDR3 loop: CASISITGSQPQHF. As DNA, the CDR3 is TGTGCCAGCATCTCCATTACAGGGAGTCAGCCCCAGCATTTT. This chain connects TRBV6-5 to TRBJ1-5; perhaps TRBD1 as D (6 bases). The V gene lost 7 bases and the J gene lost 6 bases, with 16 bases spanning the gap. Germline assignment: CDR1 MNHEY and CDR2 SVGAGI. CDR3 size: 14 residues.

Many counts were recorded for this clonotype. This chain's CDR3 is CASSYPANHNEQFF. CDR3 nucleotide sequence: TGTGCCAGCAGTTACCCGGCGAACCATAATGAGCAGTTCTTC. This chain connects TRBV6-2 or TRBV6-3 to TRBJ2-1; unclear D gene. Looked up from germline, CDR1 is MNHEY and CDR2 is SVGEGT. The CDR3 has 14 amino acids. Between the trimmed V and J ends, which lost 2 bases and 7 bases, there was a span of 12 bases.

The genes are TRBV20-1 and TRBJ1-2; D gene ambiguous. CDR3 length equals 11 residues. In germline, CDR1 is DFQATT, CDR2 SNEGSKA (reference sequence). V lost 2 bases and J 1 base, leaving 2 bases between the germline ends. The DNA of the CDR3 is TGCAGTGCTAGAAGTAACTATGGCTACACCTTC. It is translated as CSARSNYGYTF.

This clonotype was seen only a few times. This rearrangement joins TRBV29-1 to TRBJ1-2; D ambiguous. The CDR3 consists of 11 residues. CDR1 SQVTM and CDR2 ANQGSEA come from the germline V gene. With 2 bases removed from V and 4 bases from J, the gap between germline ends came to 5 bases. The CDR3 protein is CSVEPLYGYTF. The CDR3 region has the DNA TGCAGCGTTGAACCCCTCTATGGCTACACCTTC.

This clonotype was counted ten times or more. J is TRBJ1-1 and V is TRBV28; no reliable D call. The CDR3 length is 14 residues. Trimming stripped 6 bases from V and 5 bases from J, with 16 bases between. CDR1 is MDHEN, CDR2 SYDVKM, per germline. The CDR3 loop reads CASSLLGSKTEAFF. The CDR3 nucleotides read TGTGCCAGCAGCCTGTTAGGGAGTAAAACTGAAGCTTTCTTT.

This clonotype came up a few times. This chain connects TRBV3-1 to TRBJ2-3, with a possible D match to TRBD2 (5 bases). CDR1 is LGHDT, CDR2 YNNKEL, per germline (reference sequence). This CDR3 is built from 13 residues. Between the trimmed V and J ends, which lost 1 base and 4 bases, there was a span of 6 bases. CDR3 amino acids: CASSQGTADTQYF. DNA of the CDR3: TGTGCCAGCAGCCAAGGGACTGCAGATACGCAGTATTTT.